This T cell receptor (beta chain) is from a study of T-cell reconstitution after alpha-beta-depleted transplantation in children. The authors prepared the TCRbeta library with unique molecular identifiers. TCRdb processed the PCR reads anew with MiXCR; each CDR3 protein has one entry. The data show approximately 200,000 distinct CDR3 sequences, with approximately 15% seen just once and less than 15% held by the top ten. This clonotype occurred many times. The germline gives CDR1 DFQATT, CDR2 SNEGSKA (reference sequence). The CDR3 is made up of 17 amino acids. Germline trimming cut 5 bases from V and 0 bases from J; bases unmatched to any gene: 13.

This clonotype originated in a human donor who donated a stem cell graft to a child with acute lymphoblastic leukemia. This sample comprised PBMCs from the stem cell graft donor, obtained from the stem cell graft. The chain recombines TRBV20-1 with TRBJ2-5; 9 bases line up with TRBD1. As DNA, the CDR3 is TGCAGTGCTCACCCTGGGACAGGGAGTGGGGACCAAGAGACCCAGTACTTC. This gives the protein CSAHPGTGSGDQETQYF.